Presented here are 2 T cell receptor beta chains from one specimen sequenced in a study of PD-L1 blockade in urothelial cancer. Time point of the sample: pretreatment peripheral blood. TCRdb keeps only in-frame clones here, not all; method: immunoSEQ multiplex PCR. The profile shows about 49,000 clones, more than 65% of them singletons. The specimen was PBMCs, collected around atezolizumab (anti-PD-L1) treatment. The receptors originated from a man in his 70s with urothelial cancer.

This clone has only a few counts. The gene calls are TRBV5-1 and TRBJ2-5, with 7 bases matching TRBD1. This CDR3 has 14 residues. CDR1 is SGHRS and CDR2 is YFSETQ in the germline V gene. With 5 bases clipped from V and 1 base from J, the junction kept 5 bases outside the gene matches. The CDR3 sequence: CASSGGQIQETQYF. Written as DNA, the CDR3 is TGCGCCAGCAGTGGGGGACAGATCCAAGAGACCCAGTACTTC.

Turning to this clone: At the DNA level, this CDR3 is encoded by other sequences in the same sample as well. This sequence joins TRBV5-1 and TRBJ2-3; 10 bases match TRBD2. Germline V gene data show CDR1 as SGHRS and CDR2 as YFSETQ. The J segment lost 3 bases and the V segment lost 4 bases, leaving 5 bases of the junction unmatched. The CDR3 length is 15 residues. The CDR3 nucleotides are TGCGCCAGCAGCCCGGCTAGCGGGAGAACAGATACGCAGTATTTT. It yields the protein CASSPASGRTDTQYF.